Detailed here is one TCR beta chain. The data originate from a study of T cell changes during pregnancy in multiple sclerosis. This CDR3 spans 15 amino acids. CDR1 MNHEY and CDR2 SMNVEV come from the germline V gene (reference sequence). The V and J ends lost 0 bases and 5 bases respectively, with 12 bases between them. Some clones are missing from TCRdb's copy, which holds only in-frame ones; the method was immunoSEQ multiplex PCR. The sample holds tens of thousands of clones, around 92% seen once. The clonotype was recovered from a female donor in good health, enrolled as a control in a pregnancy study. The V gene is TRBV27, the J gene TRBJ2-3; the D gene is possibly TRBD1 (5 bases). The sequences come from peripheral blood, collected in the first trimester of pregnancy. The chain's CDR3 is CASSLSGQGGDTQYF. CDR3 nucleotides: TGTGCCAGCAGTTTATCGGGGCAGGGTGGAGATACGCAGTATTTT.